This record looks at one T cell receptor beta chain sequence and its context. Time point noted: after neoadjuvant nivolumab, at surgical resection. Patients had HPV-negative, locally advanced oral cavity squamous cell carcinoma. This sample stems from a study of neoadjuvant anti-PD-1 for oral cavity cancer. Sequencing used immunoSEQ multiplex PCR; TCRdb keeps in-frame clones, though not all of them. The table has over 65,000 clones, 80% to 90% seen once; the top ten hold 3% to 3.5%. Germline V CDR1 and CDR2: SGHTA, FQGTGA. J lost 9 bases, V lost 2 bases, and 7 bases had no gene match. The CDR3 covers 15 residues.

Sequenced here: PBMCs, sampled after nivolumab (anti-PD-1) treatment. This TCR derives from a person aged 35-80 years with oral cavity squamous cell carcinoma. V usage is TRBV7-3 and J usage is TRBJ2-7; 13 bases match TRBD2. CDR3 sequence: CASSLEPGLAGLQYF. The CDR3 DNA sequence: TGTGCCAGCAGCTTAGAGCCGGGACTAGCGGGATTGCAGTACTTC.